This T cell receptor (beta chain) comes out of a study of spatial heterogeneity in lung cancer. Study context: Every unique TCR and UMI combination, on average, appeared more than ten times in raw reads. Whole-study results and caveats: The study found that expanded intratumoral alpha and beta TCR counts tracked tumor mutation counts.

Within the sample, this clonotype is medium-sized (0.01 to 0.1%). The target antigen is unknown. The library protocol tagged each TCR cDNA with a unique molecular identifier. TCRdb reprocessed the 5' RACE reads with MiXCR, giving one entry per CDR3 protein. The sample consists of about a thousand distinct CDR3 sequences, more than 14% of them appearing once. Time point defined: sample taken at primary tumor resection. Tumor, nontumor lung or frozen PBMC supplied whole RNA that was sequenced unsorted. Germline V gives CDR1 MGHRA, CDR2 YSYEKL. The CDR3 has 16 amino acids. V lost 0 bases and J lost 3, with 12 bases in between.

The sample here was lung tumor tissue, taken at surgery. The receptor was isolated from a female donor with early-stage non-small cell lung cancer. The V and J genes are TRBV4-1 and TRBJ1-5; D gene unclear. In DNA form, the CDR3 reads TGCGCCAGCAGCCAAGAAAGTACAGAGATCAATCAGCCCCAGCATTTT. Translated, it gives CASSQESTEINQPQHF.